Sequencing of this T cell receptor (beta chain) was carried out in a study of a mutant IDH1 vaccine in newly diagnosed glioma. Time point described: week 35, safety follow-up. Topical imiquimod accompanied each vaccine dose, which consisted of 300 ug of mutant IDH1 20-mer peptide. Comment on this clone: Its antigen is undetermined.

CDR3 length equals 15 residues. Trimming took 7 bases from V and 2 from J; bases not matched to a gene: 7. Germline V gene data show CDR1 as ENHRY and CDR2 as SYGVKD. Method: immunoSEQ multiplex PCR; TCRdb's copy keeps in-frame clones and lacks some. The sample records 40,000 to 45,000 clones, around 83% being singletons. The specimen was PBMCs, collected from a glioma patient whose treatment included an IDH1 peptide vaccine. The chain joins TRBV10-3 to TRBJ1-4; 7 bases match TRBD1. This receptor was identified in a woman in her fifties or sixties with glioma. The CDR3 DNA follows: TGTGCCATCAAGGCAGGGGGTTTGACTAATGAAAAACTGTTTTTT. Encoded protein: CAIKAGGLTNEKLFF.